This T cell receptor (beta chain) comes out of a study of T cell clones after liver transplantation. TCRdb keeps only in-frame clones here, not all; method: immunoSEQ multiplex PCR. The table includes fewer than 80,000 clones, roughly 80% detected once. Germline V gene lookup returns CDR1 SGHRS and CDR2 YFSETQ. After removal of 4 bases from V and 2 bases from J, the junction contained 5 bases not matched to a gene. The length of the CDR3 is 14 residues. This receptor was taken from a human patient who received a liver transplant. A subset of T cells may come from the graft donor. This sample comprised CD4+ T cells from blood, obtained around 50 months after liver transplant. The chain couples TRBV5-1 to TRBJ1-2; 7 bases align to TRBD1. The CDR3 DNA follows: TGCGCCAGCAGCCCGCGGGACAGAAACTATGGCTACACCTTC. Translating it yields CASSPRDRNYGYTF.